This TCR beta chain emerged from a study of blood T cell repertoires in COVID-19. Some clones are missing from TCRdb's copy, which holds only in-frame ones; the method was immunoSEQ multiplex PCR. The sample has approximately 180,000 clones; over 75% are singletons. Germline CDR1 and CDR2: SGHKS and YYEKEE (reference sequence). The length of the CDR3 is 16 residues. The V end was cut by 2 bases, the J end by 1 base, with 12 bases between. The source of this sequence is a person aged 70 to 85 with COVID-19, enrolled during active disease. The chain links TRBV5-5 to TRBJ2-2; D not certain. The sample taken for sequencing was peripheral blood. The DNA for the CDR3 is TGTGCCAGCAGCTTCGGTCCTTTCCAGAACACCGGGGAGCTGTTTTTT. Amino acids: CASSFGPFQNTGELFF.